The 26 T cell receptor beta chains in this list originate from one sample, sequenced in a study of blood T cell repertoires in COVID-19 (dated by TCRdb to about 2020). The library came from the immunoSEQ multiplex PCR assay. Held by TCRdb, this immuneACCESS table contains in-frame sequences only and omits some clones. Under half of the omission traces to an unresolved V gene where checked; the cause of the rest is unknown. Across this sample there are about 280,000 clones, with about nine tenths seen only once. The ten largest clones add up to roughly 2% of the sample. The sequencing input was peripheral blood. The receptors derive from a woman aged 45-59 years who had recovered from COVID-19.

The chain uses TRBV25-1 and TRBJ1-6; TRBD1 matches 7 bases. The CDR3 sequence is 15 residues long. The J segment lost 4 bases and the V segment lost 5 bases, leaving 5 bases of the junction unmatched. Germline assignment: CDR1 MGHDK and CDR2 SYGVNS. The CDR3 is CASSPKGQYNSPLHF. Written as DNA, the CDR3 is TGTGCCAGCAGTCCTAAGGGACAGTATAATTCACCCCTCCACTTT.

The J gene is TRBJ1-2, the V gene TRBV9; D gene ambiguous. V was clipped by 4 bases and J by 4 bases, with 11 bases between them. Germline V gene lookup returns CDR1 SGDLS and CDR2 YYNGEE. This CDR3 has 13 residues. The CDR3 coding sequence is TGTGCCAGCAGCCCTCGAGAAGCCTATGGCTACACCTTC. This codes for CASSPREAYGYTF.

The rearrangement joins TRBV6-5 to TRBJ2-6, with a weak D call TRBD2 (5 bases). Trimming pared 2 bases from V and 0 bases from J, leaving 8 bases between. The CDR3 has 16 amino acids. Germline lookup yields CDR1 MNHEY and CDR2 SVGAGI. As DNA, the CDR3 is TGTGCCAGCAGTTACGAGCGGAGCTCTGGGGCCAACGTCCTGACTTTC. Translating it yields CASSYERSSGANVLTF.

The chain joins TRBV2 to TRBJ2-7; the match to TRBD1 covers 9 bases. The germline V gene has CDR1 SNHLY and CDR2 FYNNEI. The CDR3 contains 13 residues. Trimming took 8 bases from V and 1 from J; bases not matched to a gene: 3. The CDR3: CASGGTGSYEQYF. CDR3 nucleotide sequence: TGTGCCAGCGGGGGGACAGGGTCCTACGAGCAGTACTTC.

CDR3 residues: CASSQGMTENTEAFF. The CDR3 DNA follows: TGCGCCAGCAGCCAAGGGATGACTGAGAACACTGAAGCTTTCTTT. The gene calls are TRBV4-3 and TRBJ1-1; unclear D gene. V shed 1 base and J shed 1 base, with 10 bases lying between them. This CDR3 contains 15 residues. The germline CDR1 and CDR2 sequences are LGHNA and YSLEER.

This clone was picked up a small number of times. The chain links TRBV27 to TRBJ2-7; 9 bases map to TRBD1. The junction had 4 bases not matched to a gene; V was cut back by 5 bases and J by 8 bases. There are 12 residues in the CDR3. CDR1 MNHEY and CDR2 SMNVEV come from the germline V gene (reference sequence). The CDR3 reads CASSRTGVQQYF. The CDR3 bases are TGTGCCAGCAGTAGGACAGGGGTTCAGCAGTACTTC.

The chain uses TRBV6-1 and TRBJ2-7; the match to TRBD1 covers 7 bases. CDR3 length: 14 amino acids. J gave up 3 bases and V 1 base, and 3 bases lay outside the gene matches. Germline CDR1 reads MNHNS; CDR2 reads SASEGT. Here the CDR3 reads CASSEVQGVYEQYF. In DNA, the CDR3 is TGTGCCAGCAGTGAAGTGCAGGGGGTCTACGAGCAGTACTTC.

The CDR3 region has the DNA TGTGCCAGCAGTGGGGGGGCTACTGGGGCCAACGTCCTGACTTTC. It specifies CASSGGATGANVLTF. The V call is TRBV6-2 or TRBV6-3, the J call TRBJ2-6, with a tentative D call TRBD2 (7 bases). The CDR3 extends over 15 amino acids. V was trimmed by 5 bases and J by 2 bases, leaving 10 bases between them. Germline values: CDR1 MNHEY, CDR2 SVGEGT.

The count of this clone is one. The genes are TRBV4-1 and TRBJ1-3; D is unclear. The CDR3 runs to 15 residues. Trimming cost V 2 bases and J 3 bases, with 11 bases left between them. Per the germline V gene, CDR1 is MGHRA and CDR2 is YSYEKL. This CDR3 is CASSQIALIGNTIYF. The DNA for the CDR3 is TGCGCCAGCAGCCAAATAGCGTTGATTGGAAACACCATATATTTT.

The gene calls are TRBV27 and TRBJ2-3, with 11 positions matching TRBD1. Germline assignment: CDR1 MNHEY and CDR2 SMNVEV (reference sequence). Trimming at V came to 7 bases and at J to 5 bases, leaving 8 bases not matched to a gene. The CDR3 length is 15 residues. This CDR3 reads CASTKDRGRGDTQYF. The CDR3 DNA follows: TGTGCCAGCACCAAGGACAGGGGGCGCGGAGATACGCAGTATTTT.

This sequence joins TRBV6-6 and TRBJ2-3; D is perhaps TRBD1 (6 bases). CDR3 length: 17 amino acids. V lost 5 bases to trimming and J lost 4 bases, with 22 bases between them. Germline loops: CDR1 MNHNY, CDR2 SVGAGI (reference sequence). CDR3 bases: TGTGCCAGCAGTCGATTCCGGACAGCCCACGGGGCAGATACGCAGTATTTT. It codes for CASSRFRTAHGADTQYF.

The V call is TRBV19, the J call TRBJ1-1; the match to TRBD1 covers 8 bases. The germline gives CDR1 LNHDA, CDR2 SQIVND (reference sequence). This CDR3 spans 15 amino acids. With 5 bases clipped from V and 1 base from J, the junction kept 6 bases outside the gene matches. CDR3 sequence reads: CASSRPGTGNTEAFF. CDR3 in DNA: TGTGCCAGTAGTCGACCCGGGACAGGGAACACTGAAGCTTTCTTT.

The chain combines TRBV5-1 with TRBJ2-3, with 11 bases lining up with TRBD1. CDR1 SGHRS and CDR2 YFSETQ come from the germline V gene. V was clipped by 3 bases and J by 6 bases; unmatched bases: 3. The CDR3 consists of 14 residues. The CDR3 sequence is CASSSGQGADTQYF. The DNA of the CDR3 is TGCGCCAGCAGCTCTGGACAGGGGGCCGATACGCAGTATTTT.

In this sample, this clone turned up once. The V call is TRBV5-5, the J call TRBJ2-3, with 7 positions matching TRBD2. Trimming took 4 bases from V and 0 from J; bases not matched to a gene: 11. Per the germline V gene, CDR1 is SGHKS and CDR2 is YYEKEE (reference sequence). This CDR3 contains 17 residues. The CDR3 coding sequence is TGTGCCAGCAGCCCGTTTCGGGGGGACTCTAGCACAGATACGCAGTATTTT. Translating gives CASSPFRGDSSTDTQYF.

The CDR3 sequence is CASTPAASTDTQYF. The CDR3 DNA is TGTGCCAGTACCCCAGCGGCTAGCACAGATACGCAGTATTTT. J is TRBJ2-3 and V is TRBV19; D perhaps matches TRBD2 (5 bases). This CDR3 comprises 14 residues. V was shortened by 7 bases and J by 0 bases, with 11 bases between the two germline ends. Looked up from germline, CDR1 is LNHDA and CDR2 is SQIVND (reference sequence).

The rearrangement uses TRBV20-1 and TRBJ2-7; 7 bases line up with TRBD2. The CDR3 is 13 residues long. With V trimmed by 3 bases and J by 3 bases, 5 bases remained unmatched. The germline CDR1 and CDR2 sequences are DFQATT and SNEGSKA (reference sequence). CDR3 sequence: CSASSGQRYEQYF. The DNA for the CDR3 is TGCAGTGCTAGTAGCGGGCAGCGCTACGAGCAGTACTTC.

This chain connects TRBV4-2 to TRBJ2-5; 9 positions agree with TRBD2. The CDR3 contains 15 residues. Germline V gives CDR1 LGHNA, CDR2 YNFKEQ. V lost 0 bases, J lost 5 bases, and 4 bases stayed unmatched. CDR3 sequence (DNA): TGTGCCAGCAGCCAAGAGGGACTAGCCTGGGAGACCCAGTACTTC. Translated, it gives CASSQEGLAWETQYF.

V gene TRBV9 combines with J gene TRBJ1-2; TRBD1 is a possible D gene (5 bases). V gave up 0 bases and J gave up 7 bases, with 13 bases separating them. The CDR3 is 14 residues long. Germline CDR1 reads SGDLS; CDR2 reads YYNGEE. The DNA for the CDR3 is TGTGCCAGCAGCGTAGACACACTAACAGGTGGCTACACCTTC. Its translation is CASSVDTLTGGYTF.

This chain uses TRBV7-2 with TRBJ2-5; 8 bases fit TRBD1. CDR1 SGHTA and CDR2 FQGNSA come from the germline V gene. The CDR3 is 14 residues long. V dropped 6 bases and J dropped 5; count of bases not matched to a gene: 8. Written as DNA, the CDR3 is TGTGCCAGCAGTCAAGACAGGGGCAGGGAGACCCAGTACTTC. Its translation is CASSQDRGRETQYF.

This clone has a handful of counts. The V gene is TRBV29-1, the J gene TRBJ1-1; 9 nucleotides match TRBD1. V lost 7 bases to trimming and J lost 8 bases; unmatched junction nucleotides: 2. The V gene's germline CDR1 is SQVTM and CDR2 ANQGSEA. The CDR3 consists of 10 residues. This CDR3 reads CSAGQGEAFF. The CDR3 DNA sequence: TGCAGCGCTGGACAGGGGGAAGCTTTCTTT.

This chain links TRBV28 with TRBJ1-1; D is possibly TRBD1 (6 bases). CDR3 size: 14 residues. In germline, CDR1 is MDHEN, CDR2 SYDVKM. Trimming took off 1 base at V and 3 bases at J, with 9 bases between the two ends. CDR3 sequence (DNA): TGTGCCAGCAGTTTATATTCAGGGGACACTGAAGCTTTCTTT. Its translation is CASSLYSGDTEAFF.

The CDR3: CASSRASGTDTQYF. Here the CDR3 DNA reads TGTGCCAGTAGTAGGGCTAGCGGCACAGATACGCAGTATTTT. V and J are TRBV19 and TRBJ2-3; D is possibly TRBD2 (6 bases). Trimming took 4 bases from V and 1 from J, leaving 9 bases between them. Per the germline V gene, CDR1 is LNHDA and CDR2 is SQIVND (reference sequence). The CDR3 is made up of 14 amino acids.

This sequence joins TRBV6-5 and TRBJ2-3; 9 nucleotides match TRBD2. V was clipped by 10 bases and J by 6 bases; unmatched bases: 11. This CDR3 spans 14 amino acids. The germline gives CDR1 MNHEY, CDR2 SVGAGI. CDR3 nucleotides: TGTGCCACCGCAAATAGCGGGAGCTCGGATACGCAGTATTTT. Its protein is CATANSGSSDTQYF.

The chain recombines TRBV7-2 with TRBJ2-1, with a tentative D call TRBD2 (6 bases). Between the trimmed V and J ends, which lost 5 bases and 1 base, there was a span of 21 bases. The CDR3 runs 18 residues. Germline V gives CDR1 SGHTA, CDR2 FQGNSA. CDR3 region: CASSAQSRRDFSYNEQFF. The CDR3 DNA reads TGTGCCAGCAGCGCACAGTCCAGGCGGGATTTTTCCTACAATGAGCAGTTCTTC.

This chain joins TRBV6-4 and TRBJ2-3, with D unresolved. CDR1 is MRHNA and CDR2 is SNTAGT in the germline V gene. V gave up 6 bases and J gave up 0 bases, with 13 bases separating them. The CDR3 is made up of 15 amino acids. The CDR3 nucleotides read TGTGCCAGCAGCCCCACCGCAGAAAGCACAGATACGCAGTATTTT. The encoded protein is CASSPTAESTDTQYF.

V gene TRBV5-4 combines with J gene TRBJ1-1; 8 nucleotides align to TRBD1. CDR3 size: 13 residues. V was clipped by 1 base and J by 4 bases; unmatched bases: 0. Germline-derived CDR1 and CDR2 are SGHNT and YYREEE (reference sequence). The CDR3 reads CASSLTGGTEAFF. In DNA form, the CDR3 reads TGTGCCAGCAGCTTGACAGGGGGCACTGAAGCTTTCTTT.